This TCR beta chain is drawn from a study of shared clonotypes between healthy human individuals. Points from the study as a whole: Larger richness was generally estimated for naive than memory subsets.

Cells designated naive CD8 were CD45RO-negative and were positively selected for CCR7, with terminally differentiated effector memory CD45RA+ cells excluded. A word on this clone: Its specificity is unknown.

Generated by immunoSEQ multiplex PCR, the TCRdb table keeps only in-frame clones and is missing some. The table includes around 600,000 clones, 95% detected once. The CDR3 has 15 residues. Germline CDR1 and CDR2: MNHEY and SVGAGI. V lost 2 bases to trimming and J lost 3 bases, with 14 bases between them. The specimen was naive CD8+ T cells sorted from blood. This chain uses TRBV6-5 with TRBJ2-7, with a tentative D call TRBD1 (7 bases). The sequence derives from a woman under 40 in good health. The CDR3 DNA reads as TGTGCCAGCAGTTACGGGCAGGGGGGTGTCTACGAGCAGTACTTC. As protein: CASSYGQGGVYEQYF.